The 8 T cell receptor beta chains below all came from one sample that was sequenced in a study of T cells after yellow fever vaccination. TCRdb recomputed calls from the 5' RACE reads with MiXCR, one row per CDR3 protein. This table holds nearly 350,000 distinct CDR3 sequences, roughly 8.6% found once. Sequenced material: PBMCs, taken approximately 47 days after the first yellow fever vaccination. The receptors shown here come from a young man who received the YFV17D yellow fever vaccine.

This clonotype was detected many times. The rearrangement joins TRBV6-5 to TRBJ1-1; a weak D match, TRBD1 (5 bases). CDR3 length: 14 residues. Germline CDR1 and CDR2: MNHEY and SVGAGI. V dropped 0 bases and J dropped 12 bases, with 17 bases sitting between them. The CDR3 spells CASSYSGGGRVPFF. In nucleotides, the CDR3 is TGTGCCAGCAGTTACTCTGGGGGTGGCAGGGTACCTTTCTTT.

The table lists this clonotype with a few counts. The V gene is TRBV27, the J gene TRBJ2-3; TRBD2 aligns across 12 bases. CDR1 and CDR2 (germline): MNHEY, SMNVEV (reference sequence). This CDR3 contains 17 residues. Unmatched junction bases numbered 17, after V lost 6 bases and J lost 10 bases. CDR3 amino acids: CASSSRTSGISGLAQYF. CDR3 in DNA: TGTGCCAGCAGCTCCCGGACTAGCGGGATAAGCGGGCTTGCGCAGTATTTT.

The sample holds a few counts of this clonotype. The V gene is TRBV5-4, the J gene TRBJ1-1, with D possibly matching TRBD1 (5 bases). V lost 7 bases and J 0 bases, leaving 13 bases between the germline ends. Germline V CDR1 and CDR2: SGHNT, YYREEE (reference sequence). The CDR3 extends over 14 amino acids. The CDR3, as DNA: TGTGCCAGCGGTACGACAGTTGTGAACACTGAAGCTTTCTTT. It translates to CASGTTVVNTEAFF.

There are a few counts of this clonotype. The gene calls are TRBV5-1 and TRBJ2-7; D is possibly TRBD1 (5 bases). CDR3 length equals 14 residues. Germline assignment: CDR1 SGHRS and CDR2 YFSETQ. Trimming took 3 bases from V and 8 from J, leaving 18 bases between them. CDR3 loop: CASSSATETYKQYF. The CDR3 coding sequence is TGCGCCAGCAGCTCGGCGACAGAGACTTACAAGCAGTACTTC.

This clonotype was found a few times. CDR3 residues: CASSLWLGANEKLFF. CDR3 DNA sequence: TGTGCCAGCAGTTTATGGCTGGGGGCGAACGAAAAACTGTTTTTT. The gene calls are TRBV27 and TRBJ1-4; the D gene is possibly TRBD1 (6 bases). The CDR3 sequence is 15 residues long. Germline V gene sequence: CDR1 MNHEY, CDR2 SMNVEV (reference sequence). V shed 1 base and J shed 8 bases, with 14 bases lying between them.

J is TRBJ2-5 and V is TRBV5-1; D is possibly TRBD2 (5 bases). V was shortened by 0 bases and J by 5 bases, with 14 bases between the two germline ends. The CDR3 runs 15 residues. The germline gives CDR1 SGHRS, CDR2 YFSETQ. CDR3 region: CASSLGSHRGETQYF. In DNA, the CDR3 is TGCGCCAGCAGCTTGGGATCGCACAGAGGGGAGACCCAGTACTTC.

The V and J genes are TRBV2 and TRBJ2-3, with D perhaps TRBD2 (6 bases). This CDR3 contains 14 residues. V was cut by 6 bases and J by 2 bases, with 12 bases left in between. Germline V gene lookup returns CDR1 SNHLY and CDR2 FYNNEI. The CDR3 sequence: CASRALANTDTQYF. Here the CDR3 DNA reads TGTGCCAGCAGGGCTCTAGCGAACACAGATACGCAGTATTTT.

The sample holds a few counts of this clonotype. The V call is TRBV4-1, the J call TRBJ2-3; D may correspond to TRBD1 or TRBD2 (6 bases each). The ends were cut back, 0 bases at V and 2 bases at J, with 18 bases in the middle. Germline V gene lookup returns CDR1 MGHRA and CDR2 YSYEKL. The CDR3 sequence is 18 residues long. CDR3 DNA sequence: TGCGCCAGCAGCCAAGAGATGGATCGGGGGCTCTCCACAGATACGCAGTATTTT. This sequence encodes CASSQEMDRGLSTDTQYF.